A single sample gave rise to the 32 T cell receptor beta chains below, sequenced in a study of patients and donors after allogeneic stem cell transplantation (dated by TCRdb to the early 2020s). To prepare the library, RT-PCR was applied. The reads were generated on a NextSeq 550. TCRdb ran its own pipeline on the public reads, namely fastp trimming at Q25 and MiXCR clone calling, and kept in-frame beta chains. A single entry per CDR3 protein holds the most common genes and DNA from its merged rows. Present in this sample are 150,000 to 200,000 distinct CDR3 sequences, around 28% of which were seen just once. Roughly 3.2% of the sample belongs to the ten largest clones. Sequencing was done on a sample of blood, either unsorted or a sorted T cell fraction (not recorded which). These receptors originate from a human donor who was either an allogeneic HSCT recipient or a stem cell or donor lymphocyte infusion donor (not recorded which). It is not recorded whose cells these are; they may come from a transplant donor.

This clonotype showed up just once. The CDR3 bases are TGTGCCAGCAGCCCCCGGGTGAGCACAGATACGCAGTATTTT. This gives the protein CASSPRVSTDTQYF. The genes are TRBV9 and TRBJ2-3; no firm D call. V dropped 4 bases and J dropped 0 bases, with 9 bases sitting between them. Germline V gene sequence: CDR1 SGDLS, CDR2 YYNGEE. The CDR3 has 14 amino acids.

The V gene is TRBV9, the J gene TRBJ2-7; maybe TRBD1 (6 bases). V was trimmed by 4 bases and J by 3 bases, leaving 11 bases between them. The CDR3 length is 13 residues. Germline CDR1 SGDLS, CDR2 YYNGEE. The CDR3 nucleotides read TGTGCCAGCAGCCCATCAGGGGTCTACGAGCAGTACTTC. Translated: CASSPSGVYEQYF.

This rearrangement joins TRBV10-3 to TRBJ2-7, with D possibly being TRBD2 (5 bases). Trimming pared 2 bases from V and 5 bases from J, leaving 16 bases between. Per germline, CDR1 ENHRY and CDR2 SYGVKD. This CDR3 region has 15 residues. In nucleotides, the CDR3 is TGTGCCATCAGTGAGACGGGGAAGTCCTCGGACGAGCAGTACTTC. Protein product: CAISETGKSSDEQYF.

The chain recombines TRBV27 with TRBJ2-1; perhaps TRBD2 as D (6 bases). CDR1 and CDR2 from the germline V gene are MNHEY and SMNVEV (reference sequence). The V end was cut by 7 bases, the J end by 1 base, with 14 bases between. This CDR3 spans 15 amino acids. The DNA of the CDR3 is TGTGCCAGCAATGCTTGGGCGGGATCCTACAATGAGCAGTTCTTC. Protein sequence: CASNAWAGSYNEQFF.

The chain joins TRBV6-5 to TRBJ1-6, with D possibly matching TRBD1 (5 bases). The CDR3 has 16 residues. V was cut by 6 bases and J by 3 bases, with 15 bases left in between. Germline V gene lookup returns CDR1 MNHEY and CDR2 SVGAGI. The CDR3 here is CASRPDSGLYNSPLHF. DNA of the CDR3: TGTGCCAGCAGGCCCGACAGTGGGCTCTATAATTCACCCCTCCACTTT.

This clonotype was detected many times. This chain uses TRBV29-1 with TRBJ1-2, with D unresolved. Germline CDR1 reads SQVTM; CDR2 reads ANQGSEA. The CDR3 covers 11 residues. V was shortened by 0 bases and J by 7 bases, with 6 bases between the two germline ends. CDR3 DNA sequence: TGCAGCGTTGAAGATCAAGGTGGCTACACCTTC. It is translated as CSVEDQGGYTF. Full variable domain (outside the CDR3, taken from reference TRBV29-1 and TRBJ1-2): SAVISQKPSRDICQRGTSLTIQCQVDSQVTMMFWYRQQPGQSLTLIATANQGSEATYESGFVIDKFPISRPNLTFSTLTVSNMSPEDSSIYLCSVEDQGGYTFGSGTRLTVV.

The chain carries TRBV20-1 and TRBJ1-5, with a tentative D call TRBD1 (5 bases). Germline V gives CDR1 DFQATT, CDR2 SNEGSKA (reference sequence). The CDR3 length is 14 residues. Deletions cut 5 bases from V and 2 bases from J, with 13 bases between. CDR3: CSAGGGLGNQPQHF. The CDR3 DNA is TGCAGTGCTGGGGGTGGTTTGGGCAATCAGCCCCAGCATTTT.

Regarding this clonotype: A read error may account for a junction end that differs from germline. V and J are TRBV7-7 and TRBJ2-3, with D possibly being TRBD2 (6 bases). Per germline, CDR1 SSHAT and CDR2 FNYEAQ (reference sequence). The CDR3 spans 15 residues. The CDR3 sequence is CASSRGFNGADTQYF. As DNA, the CDR3 is TGTGCTAGCAGCCGGGGGTTCAACGGGGCAGATACGCAGTATTTT. Variable domain in full (rest from reference TRBV7-7 and TRBJ2-3): GAGVSQSPRYKVTKRGQDVTLRCDPISSHATLYWYQQALGQGPEFLTYFNYEAQPDKSGLPSDRFSAERPEGSISTLTIQRTEQRDSAMYRCASSRGFNGADTQYFGPGTRLTVL.

This clonotype was observed a few times. The chain is built from TRBV4-2 and TRBJ1-5; D gene ambiguous. This CDR3 contains 14 residues. With 0 bases removed from V and 6 bases from J, the gap between germline ends came to 9 bases. CDR1 and CDR2 (germline): LGHNA, YNFKEQ. Here the CDR3 DNA reads TGTGCCAGCAGCCAAGACGCGGGCGGTCAGCCCCAGCATTTT. Translating gives CASSQDAGGQPQHF.

This clonotype showed up just a few times. This chain uses TRBV7-9 with TRBJ1-2; D may be TRBD1 (6 bases). This CDR3 is built from 14 residues. Trimming pared 1 base from V and 8 bases from J, leaving 14 bases between. Per the germline V gene, CDR1 is SEHNR and CDR2 is FQNEAQ (reference sequence). The CDR3 sequence is CASSLDRVLYGYTF. In DNA, the CDR3 is TGTGCCAGCAGCTTAGACAGGGTACTTTACGGCTACACCTTC. Complete variable domain (other parts from reference TRBV7-9 and TRBJ1-2): DTGVSQNPRHKITKRGQNVTFRCDPISEHNRLYWYRQTLGQGPEFLTYFQNEAQLEKSRLLSDRFSAERPKGSFSTLEIQRTEQGDSAMYLCASSLDRVLYGYTFGSGTRLTVV.

The chain recombines TRBV7-9 with TRBJ2-2; 8 bases are shared with TRBD2. There are 13 residues in the CDR3. After removal of 7 bases from V and 5 bases from J, the junction contained 3 bases not matched to a gene. The germline gives CDR1 SEHNR, CDR2 FQNEAQ (reference sequence). The CDR3 sequence is CASIPSGTGELFF. CDR3 sequence (DNA): TGTGCCAGCATCCCTAGCGGGACCGGGGAGCTGTTTTTT.

This clonotype was picked up a small number of times. The chain uses TRBV28 and TRBJ2-7; the match to TRBD1 covers 9 bases. The junction had 1 base not matched to a gene; V was cut back by 3 bases and J by 4 bases. This CDR3 has 13 amino acids. Per germline, CDR1 MDHEN and CDR2 SYDVKM. DNA for the CDR3: TGTGCCAGCAGTTTGGGGACAGGGTACGAGCAGTACTTC. Protein sequence: CASSLGTGYEQYF.

The rearrangement joins TRBV2 to TRBJ2-7; D is perhaps TRBD1 or TRBD2 (6 bases each). CDR1 and CDR2 from the germline V gene are SNHLY and FYNNEI. Trimming took off 8 bases at V and 11 bases at J, with 22 bases between the two ends. The CDR3 runs to 13 residues. The CDR3 region has the DNA TGTGCCAGCTCGGAGACAGGTCCTACGGGGGAGTACTTC. This encodes CASSETGPTGEYF.

This clonotype was counted a few times. CDR3 protein: CASGTSGNTIYF. The CDR3 DNA reads TGTGCCAGCGGTACTTCTGGAAACACCATATATTTT. V usage is TRBV12-3 or TRBV12-4 and J usage is TRBJ1-3; D ambiguous. Trimming removed 8 bases at V and 1 base at J, with 6 bases between. The CDR3 length is 12 residues.

This clonotype has only a few counts. The V and J genes are TRBV7-9 and TRBJ1-1; D unclear. Germline V gene lookup returns CDR1 SEHNR and CDR2 FQNEAQ (reference sequence). With 1 base removed from V and 3 bases from J, the gap between germline ends came to 6 bases. The CDR3 is 13 residues long. CDR3 amino acids: CASSLGGHTEAFF. The CDR3 DNA follows: TGTGCCAGCAGCTTAGGGGGTCACACTGAAGCTTTCTTT.

This clonotype was seen only a few times. The V call is TRBV30, the J call TRBJ1-2; D is ambiguous. Germline V gene sequence: CDR1 GTSNPN, CDR2 SVGIG (reference sequence). Trimming stripped 0 bases from V and 4 bases from J, with 12 bases between. This CDR3 contains 14 residues. CDR3 protein: CAWSVSQTPYGYTF. CDR3 nucleotides: TGTGCCTGGAGTGTTTCCCAGACGCCCTATGGCTACACCTTC.

V is TRBV5-1 and J is TRBJ1-4, with 7 bases matching TRBD1. Germline loops: CDR1 SGHRS, CDR2 YFSETQ. Trimming cost V 0 bases and J 4 bases; bases outside gene matches: 3. CDR3 length: 15 amino acids. The CDR3 region is CASSLAGTDNEKLFF. The CDR3 bases are TGCGCCAGCAGCTTGGCGGGGACAGATAATGAAAAACTGTTTTTT.

The chain has TRBV30 and TRBJ2-5; D gene uncertain. CDR1 and CDR2 from the germline V gene are GTSNPN and SVGIG (reference sequence). The CDR3 extends over 14 amino acids. V gave up 5 bases and J gave up 3 bases, with 16 bases separating them. The CDR3 protein is CAWDGSSWKETQYF. The DNA for the CDR3 is TGTGCCTGGGACGGATCTTCATGGAAAGAGACCCAGTACTTC.

This clonotype was detected only a few times. The genes are TRBV21-1 and TRBJ1-4; the table's D call TRBD1 went unverified against the DNA. TRBV21-1 is reported as a pseudogene. This CDR3 has 17 amino acids. The CDR3 here is CASSKKGAVPRMKKLFF. CDR3 nucleotides: TGTGCCAGCAGCAAAAAGGGCGCGGTTCCTAGGATGAAAAAACTGTTTTTT.

The V and J genes are TRBV20-1 and TRBJ2-2, with TRBD2 matching 10 bases. The CDR3 loop spans 14 amino acids. The germline gives CDR1 DFQATT, CDR2 SNEGSKA (reference sequence). V lost 4 bases, J lost 7 bases, and 6 bases stayed unmatched. CDR3 in DNA: TGCAGTGCTAAAAAACTAGCGGGAAGCGGGGAGCTGTTTTTT. Protein sequence: CSAKKLAGSGELFF.

The chain recombines TRBV7-2 with TRBJ2-5; 8 bases are shared with TRBD1. V lost 2 bases and J lost 2; bases outside the gene matches: 1. CDR3 size: 14 residues. Germline V gene lookup returns CDR1 SGHTA and CDR2 FQGNSA. The CDR3 protein is CASSLRQGQETQYF. DNA of the CDR3: TGTGCCAGCAGCTTAAGACAGGGGCAAGAGACCCAGTACTTC.

The chain carries TRBV7-2 and TRBJ2-5; tentatively, D is TRBD2 (6 bases). The CDR3 sequence is 12 residues long. Per germline, CDR1 SGHTA and CDR2 FQGNSA. V lost 5 bases to trimming and J lost 7 bases, with 11 bases between them. Here the CDR3 reads CASSPGVGTQYF. In DNA, the CDR3 is TGTGCCAGCAGCCCGGGGGTGGGGACCCAGTACTTC.

This chain uses TRBV29-1 with TRBJ1-4, with D possibly TRBD1 on 5 matching bases. V was cut by 5 bases and J by 0 bases, with 10 bases left in between. The CDR3 is made up of 14 amino acids. Germline CDR1 reads SQVTM; CDR2 reads ANQGSEA. CDR3 in DNA: TGCAGCGTTCAGGGCAGCGCAACTAATGAAAAACTGTTTTTT. Amino acid sequence: CSVQGSATNEKLFF.

This clonotype was observed a handful of times. The chain recombines TRBV5-1 with TRBJ2-3, with TRBD2 identical over 10 bases. CDR3 length: 14 residues. The germline CDR1 and CDR2 sequences are SGHRS and YFSETQ. V lost 5 bases, J lost 4 bases, and 4 bases stayed unmatched. CDR3 sequence (DNA): TGCGCCAGCAGACCCGGGACTAGCGCAGATACGCAGTATTTT. Its translation is CASRPGTSADTQYF. Full variable domain (remainder filled in from reference TRBV5-1 and TRBJ2-3): KAGVTQTPRYLIKTRGQQVTLSCSPISGHRSVSWYQQTPGQGLQFLFEYFSETQRNKGNFPGRFSGRQFSNSRSEMNVSTLELGDSALYLCASRPGTSADTQYFGPGTRLTVL.

In nucleotides, the CDR3 is TGCGCCAGCAGCCAAGTGGCAGGGGGACGAGAGACCCAGTACTTC. It translates to CASSQVAGGRETQYF. J is TRBJ2-5 and V is TRBV4-3; TRBD1 matches 7 bases. The CDR3 spans 15 residues. Germline CDR1 and CDR2: LGHNA and YSLEER. J lost 4 bases, V lost 1 base, and 6 bases had no gene match.

The genes are TRBV4-3 and TRBJ2-5; 7 bases map to TRBD1. There are 16 residues in the CDR3. After removal of 1 base from V and 4 bases from J, the junction contained 9 bases not matched to a gene. CDR1 is LGHNA, CDR2 YSLEER, per germline. The CDR3 nucleotides read TGCGCCAGCAGCCAAGCTTGGGGACAGCACGGAGAGACCCAGTACTTC. Protein product: CASSQAWGQHGETQYF.

This sequence joins TRBV9 and TRBJ2-2; D uncertain. Germline V gives CDR1 SGDLS, CDR2 YYNGEE. With 0 bases removed from V and 4 bases from J, the gap between germline ends came to 7 bases. The CDR3 length is 14 residues. CDR3 in amino acids: CASSVAGITGELFF. The CDR3 DNA sequence: TGTGCCAGCAGCGTAGCAGGAATCACCGGGGAGCTGTTTTTT. The variable domain in full, completed from reference TRBV9 and TRBJ2-2, reads DSGVTQTPKHLITATGQRVTLRCSPRSGDLSVYWYQQSLDQGLQFLIQYYNGEERAKGNILERFSAQQFPDLHSELNLSSLELGDSALYFCASSVAGITGELFFGEGSRLTVL.

The chain carries TRBV3-1 and TRBJ2-3; TRBD2 matches at 8 bases. Trimming removed 8 bases from V and 4 bases from J; junction bases left unmatched: 17. CDR1 and CDR2 (germline): LGHDT, YNNKEL (reference sequence). This CDR3 is 17 amino acids long. In DNA form, the CDR3 reads TGTGCCAGCCGCCGGGGGGCACTAGCGGATATCGCAGATACGCAGTATTTT. It specifies CASRRGALADIADTQYF.

This clonotype was found a few times. The rearrangement links TRBV20-1 to TRBJ1-2; D is ambiguous. This CDR3 spans 13 amino acids. Trimming removed 2 bases from V and 8 bases from J, with 15 bases in between. Germline assignment: CDR1 DFQATT and CDR2 SNEGSKA (reference sequence). CDR3 residues: CSARSSEVHGYTF. Here the CDR3 DNA reads TGCAGTGCTAGATCTTCGGAGGTTCACGGCTACACCTTC.

This clonotype was seen at least ten times. The chain uses TRBV6-5 and TRBJ2-3; 10 nucleotides align to TRBD2. The V and J ends lost 5 bases and 9 bases, in that order; junction bases with no gene match: 14. From germline, CDR1 is MNHEY and CDR2 SVGAGI. This CDR3 region has 16 residues. DNA for the CDR3: TGTGCCAGCAGTCCGAATTGGGGACTAGCGAAGGGGACGCAGTATTTT. Residues: CASSPNWGLAKGTQYF.

Only a few counts were recorded for this clonotype. The chain joins TRBV3-1 to TRBJ1-1, with D perhaps TRBD1 (5 bases). Trimming stripped 5 bases from V and 5 bases from J, with 15 bases between. CDR1 and CDR2 from the germline V gene are LGHDT and YNNKEL (reference sequence). This CDR3 comprises 14 residues. The CDR3 DNA reads as TGTGCCAGCAGCTTGGGACCGTTGGGGACTGAAGCTTTCTTT. Its protein is CASSLGPLGTEAFF.

There are many counts of this clonotype. The V call is TRBV25-1, the J call TRBJ1-5, with no clear D. Trimming removed 4 bases from V and 7 bases from J, with 14 bases in between. This CDR3 has 14 residues. The germline gives CDR1 MGHDK, CDR2 SYGVNS. The CDR3 DNA is TGTGCCAGCAGTGCCGGAGCCCTACTCCAGCCCCAGCATTTT. It translates to CASSAGALLQPQHF.